The rows below give T cell receptor beta chains drawn from one sample of a study. Each CDR3 protein is one row after TCRdb ran MiXCR on the 5' RACE reads. The sample yields roughly 7,000 distinct CDR3 sequences, approximately 55% seen once. Source material: naive CD4+ T cells sorted from a lymph node. The receptor source for this set is a female donor with breast cancer. Both conserved end residues are part of each CDR3. The D gene is left open where the match is weak. Clone sizes are given selectively: once, few, many, or a class where the clone is expanded.

j_call	v_call	d_call	clone_size	cdr3_nt	cdr3_aa
TRBJ1-1	TRBV7-2	-	medium-sized	TGTGCCAGCAGCTGGGGCAGCTTGAACACTGAAGCTTTCTTT	CASSWGSLNTEAFF
TRBJ2-1	TRBV7-3	TRBD1	-	TGTGCCAGCAGCTTAGGGTCAGGGACAGTACAGTTCTTC	CASSLGSGTVQFF
TRBJ2-7	TRBV5-1	-	-	TGCGCCAGCCGGCAGGGTGCAACCTACGAGCAGTACTTC	CASRQGATYEQYF
TRBJ1-2	TRBV28	-	-	TGTGCCAGCGGTTTTAGGGAGCGGGGCTACACCTTC	CASGFRERGYTF
TRBJ2-3	TRBV7-9	-	-	TGTGCCAGCAGCAAAGGACATTCAGATACGCAGTATTTT	CASSKGHSDTQYF
TRBJ2-7	TRBV6-5	-	-	TGTGCCAGCACCAGGGGAACGTCGATAGACGAGCAGTACTTC	CASTRGTSIDEQYF
TRBJ2-3	TRBV20-1	-	few	TGCAGTGCTAGAGTGGTTGACTGGAACACAGATACGCAGTATTTT	CSARVVDWNTDTQYF
TRBJ2-7	TRBV30	-	-	TGTGCCTTTGTTAGCCGATCAACCTACGAGCAGTACTTC	CAFVSRSTYEQYF
TRBJ2-2	TRBV5-4	TRBD2	-	TGTGCCAGCAGCTTGAAGGGACTAACCGACACCGGGGAGCTGTTTTTT	CASSLKGLTDTGELFF
TRBJ2-7	TRBV7-9	-	-	TGTGCCAGCGGCTTAATAAGAGGGCGGCGGGACGAGCAGTACTTC	CASGLIRGRRDEQYF
TRBJ1-1	TRBV12-3/TRBV12-4	TRBD1	medium-sized	TGTGCCAGCAGTCCTACCTTAGCAGGGGGCCCTGAAGCTTTCTTT	CASSPTLAGGPEAFF
TRBJ2-1	TRBV29-1	TRBD2	-	TGCAGCGTTGGGAATTTAGAGGGAGGGACCTACAATGAGCAGTTCTTC	CSVGNLEGGTYNEQFF
TRBJ2-3	TRBV5-1	-	few	TGCGCCAGCAGCCTCTCCCAGACAGATACGCAGTATTTT	CASSLSQTDTQYF
TRBJ2-7	TRBV12-3/TRBV12-4	TRBD1	-	TGTGCCAGCAGCTATAGAGACAGGGTCGAGCAGTACTTC	CASSYRDRVEQYF
TRBJ2-5	TRBV20-1	-	-	TGCGGTGCTAGACTGGAGACCCAGTACTTC	CGARLETQYF
TRBJ2-4	TRBV15	TRBD1	-	TGTGCCACCAGCAGGGCCGGGACAGGCAACATTCAGTACTTC	CATSRAGTGNIQYF
TRBJ2-2	TRBV2	TRBD1	-	TGTGCCAGCAGAGCCGGGACAGGGGGACGGGAGCTGTTTTTT	CASRAGTGGRELFF
TRBJ2-5	TRBV7-3	-	-	TGTGCCAGCAGCTTAACAGGGAAGGAGACCCAGTACTTC	CASSLTGKETQYF
TRBJ2-7	TRBV20-1	-	-	TGCAGTGCTACAAAACCGGGACTTTCTTTCTACGAGCAGTACTTC	CSATKPGLSFYEQYF
TRBJ2-5	TRBV4-1	-	few	TGCGCCAGCAGCCAAGGGGGGGCTTCGAGTAGGGAGACCCAGTACTTC	CASSQGGASSRETQYF
TRBJ1-1	TRBV11-2	-	few	TGTGCCAGCAGCCCTGGACCTGGGAGCACTGAAGCTTTCTTT	CASSPGPGSTEAFF
TRBJ1-6	TRBV11-3	-	few	TGTGCCAGCAGCTTAGCATTGGAGACACCCCTCCACTTT	CASSLALETPLHF
TRBJ1-6	TRBV12-3/TRBV12-4	-	-	TGTGCCAGCAGTTTCTACAGGAATTCACCCCTCCACTTT	CASSFYRNSPLHF
TRBJ2-7	TRBV20-1	TRBD1	once	TGCAGTGCTATCCGGGACAGCCTCTCCTACGAGCAGTACTTC	CSAIRDSLSYEQYF
TRBJ2-1	TRBV5-1	TRBD2	-	TGCGCCAGCAGCTTGACTAGCGGGGGCCGACTCGTCTATGAGCAGTTCTTC	CASSLTSGGRLVYEQFF
TRBJ1-5	TRBV7-9	-	few	TGTGCCAGCAGCCGGGACGTATCGGACCGCAATCAGCCCCAGCATTTT	CASSRDVSDRNQPQHF
TRBJ1-5	TRBV5-5	-	-	TGTGCCAGCGGCGTGAGCAATCAGCCCCAGCATTTT	CASGVSNQPQHF
TRBJ1-2	TRBV5-1	TRBD1	few	TGCGCCAGCAGCACAGGACAGGCCTATGGCTACACCTTC	CASSTGQAYGYTF
TRBJ2-2	TRBV29-1	-	-	TGTAGCGTAGAGGCTCCAGGCTCCAACACCGGGGAGCTGTTTTTT	CSVEAPGSNTGELFF
TRBJ2-5	TRBV6-1	-	-	TGTGCCAGCAGTGAAGGTGGGGGGCAAGAGACCCAGTACTTC	CASSEGGGQETQYF
TRBJ1-2	TRBV6-5	-	-	TGTGCCAGCAGTTACTCGCCGCGACAGAACTATGGCTACACCTTC	CASSYSPRQNYGYTF
TRBJ2-5	TRBV20-1	TRBD2	few	TGCAGTGCTAGAGAGGGACTAGCGGGAGGAGAGACCCAGTACTTC	CSAREGLAGGETQYF
TRBJ2-7	TRBV20-1	-	few	TGCAGTGCCCTTAGCGATTATCTCTCCTACGAGCAGTACTTC	CSALSDYLSYEQYF
TRBJ2-1	TRBV5-1	-	-	TGCGCCAGCAGCTCCCGGGGTGACAATGAGCAGTTCTTC	CASSSRGDNEQFF
TRBJ2-5	TRBV29-1	-	-	TGCAGCGTTGAAGGACCCGGACAGAGCGCGGAGACCCAGTACTTC	CSVEGPGQSAETQYF
TRBJ2-7	TRBV5-1	TRBD2	few	TGCGCCAGCAGCTTCATTCCCGGACTAGCGTCGGGCGAGCAGTACTTC	CASSFIPGLASGEQYF
TRBJ2-5	TRBV28	-	-	TGTGCCAGCAGAGCCCAGGACAAGAGGGCCCAGTACTTC	CASRAQDKRAQYF
TRBJ2-7	TRBV4-2	TRBD2	-	TGTGCCAGCAGCCAAGACAGTCTAGCGGGAGGAGGCTCCTACGAGCAGTACTTC	CASSQDSLAGGGSYEQYF
TRBJ2-2	TRBV5-1	TRBD2	few	TGCGCCAGCAGCCCAAGGACTAGCGGGACCGGGGAGCTGTTTTTT	CASSPRTSGTGELFF
TRBJ1-1	TRBV7-2	-	-	TGTGCCAGCAGCCTCGGAAGTTTGAACACTGAAGCTTTCTTT	CASSLGSLNTEAFF
TRBJ2-3	TRBV5-1	TRBD2	few	TGCGCCAGCGGCCTACGGGGGGGGCAAGATACGCAGTATTTT	CASGLRGGQDTQYF
TRBJ1-2	TRBV12-3/TRBV12-4	-	few	TGTGCCAGCAGCTTCCTCCTATCTTACATCTTCGAGGGCTACACCTTC	CASSFLLSYIFEGYTF
TRBJ2-6	TRBV10-3	TRBD2	-	TGTGCCATCAGGGGGACTACTTCTGGGGCCAACGTCCTGACTTTC	CAIRGTTSGANVLTF
TRBJ2-7	TRBV5-1	-	few	TGCGCCAGCAGCTTGTCTTTCGAAAAGTACGAGCAGTACTTC	CASSLSFEKYEQYF
TRBJ1-1	TRBV25-1	TRBD1	-	TGTGCCAGCAGTGAGGTGGACAGGGCGAAGGGGAACACTGAAGCTTTCTTT	CASSEVDRAKGNTEAFF
TRBJ2-3	TRBV5-1	TRBD2	-	TGCGCCAGCAGCTTGGTAACTAGCGGGTTTAGCACAGATACGCAGTATTTT	CASSLVTSGFSTDTQYF